The rows below give T cell receptor beta chains drawn from one sample of a study of T cell responses to AZD1222 COVID-19 vaccine. Method: immunoSEQ multiplex PCR; TCRdb's copy keeps in-frame clones and lacks some. The data show 150,000 to 180,000 clones, 80% to 90% seen once. The input for sequencing was peripheral blood, taken on day 0 of MenACWY control vaccination. The receptors originated from an adult in good health. CDR3s include the opening cysteine and the closing phenylalanine or tryptophan. D genes are given only for firm matches. Clone size is not always given. Where it is, it says once, few, many or a class for expanded clones.

V | D | size | CDR3
TRBV5-1 | . | . | CASSLEGRDGYTF
TRBV10-2 | TRBD1 | . | CASSRSRQGQETQYF
TRBV5-5 | TRBD1 | . | CASSLRTGPPSYNEQFF
TRBV3-1/TRBV3-2 | . | few | CASSKDLGYEQYF
TRBV29-1 | TRBD2 | . | CSVEPGLAGEQYF
TRBV10-3 | TRBD1 | . | CAISELPGQGYQPQHF
TRBV29-1 | TRBD1 | . | CSVVSGGRTDTQYF
TRBV21-1 | . | . | CASSKGFRTGLYSNQPQHF
TRBV7-8 | TRBD1 | . | CATQTGGSTDTQYF
TRBV7-2 | . | . | CASSLAGTYGYTF
TRBV13 | . | . | CASRKWTGVDTQYF
TRBV4-2 | . | . | CASSPGGPSYNEQFF
TRBV11-2 | . | . | CASSFIRTRGTSPLHF
TRBV7-2 | . | . | CASSLDGVGYNEQFF
TRBV4-1 | . | . | CASSSQPQLGSTFF
TRBV5-1 | TRBD1 | . | CASSQQGTDTQYF
TRBV30 | . | . | CAWSLPGPGGYGYTF
TRBV11-2 | . | . | CASSLDLGHEQFF
TRBV19 | . | few | CASSIRDIRNSPLHF
TRBV19 | TRBD1 | . | CASSRGRGRTEAFF
TRBV7-9 | . | . | CASSTSRANEKLFF
TRBV28 | TRBD1 | . | CASRELGTGVMHF
TRBV5-1 | TRBD2 | . | CASSLASREAVYEQYF
TRBV5-1 | . | . | CASSHGLGTPGANVLTF
TRBV5-1 | . | . | CASSFRQYNEQFF
TRBV29-1 | TRBD1 | . | CSVVDRGLYEQYF
TRBV27 | TRBD1 | . | CASSQNRGRKAFF
TRBV19 | TRBD1 | . | CASSQGTGSEAFF
TRBV10-2 | . | . | CASSEIGGLGGYTF
TRBV6-5 | . | once | CASLLSAVPPPQHF
TRBV4-2 | TRBD2 | once | CASSQVGREGPYNEQFF
TRBV12-3/TRBV12-4 | . | . | CASSPPSNYGYTF
TRBV3-1/TRBV3-2 | . | . | CASSPELMSGAEQFF
TRBV4-3 | . | . | CASSQSGGSSGASF
TRBV27 | TRBD2 | . | CASSLLAGGQNTGELFF
TRBV20-1 | . | . | CSATLMGAAFF
TRBV19 | . | . | CASSRRPGELFF
TRBV5-1 | TRBD1 | . | CASSRDRSHEGDTQYF
TRBV7-6 | . | once | CASSLEGAMEGSSYNEQFF
TRBV7-2 | TRBD1 | once | CASSLGQGRNQPQHF
TRBV10-3 | . | . | CASFPGMNTEAFF
TRBV6-5 | . | . | CASSAPGTNYGYTF
TRBV5-1 | TRBD1 | . | CASSLEGTVYGYTF
TRBV6-6 | TRBD1 | . | CASRTGSGNTIYF
TRBV5-6 | . | . | CASSLATGELFF
TRBV24-1 | TRBD2 | . | CATSDLGGEGAAEQFF
TRBV3-1/TRBV3-2 | . | . | CASSQSASSSRYGYTF
TRBV5-8 | TRBD1 | . | CASSFDRGRNYGYTF
TRBV19 | . | . | CASSIGRFNQPQHF
TRBV14 | . | . | CASSQEAGRNQPQHF
TRBV6-5 | . | . | CASSYTRTEGPQHF
TRBV4-2 | TRBD2 | . | CASSQGGTSAFLEQYF
TRBV11-3 | . | . | CASSLNSMNTEAFF
TRBV11-2 | . | . | CASSQEPSGNTIYF
TRBV4-1 | TRBD1 | . | CASSQGGLGTGNTEAFF